This TCR beta chain emerged from a study of blood T cell repertoires in COVID-19. TCRdb keeps only in-frame clones here, not all; method: immunoSEQ multiplex PCR. The sample lists 370,000 or so clones, approximately 87% occurring once. The CDR3 length is 16 residues. V dropped 5 bases and J dropped 6; count of bases not matched to a gene: 11. Germline V gene lookup returns CDR1 MNHEY and CDR2 SMNVEV (reference sequence). The sample comprised PBMCs or T cells enriched from blood (not recorded which). The chain combines TRBV27 with TRBJ1-1; TRBD1 matches at 11 bases. This TCR came from a man aged 25 to 40 who had recovered from COVID-19. CDR3 sequence (DNA): TGTGCCAGCAGTGCCCGTTATACGGGACAGGGGGCTGAAGCTTTCTTT. Its protein product is CASSARYTGQGAEAFF.